The present entry profiles one TCR beta chain with its context. With 4 bases removed from V and 6 bases from J, the gap between germline ends came to 18 bases. Germline V gene data show CDR1 as SGHVS and CDR2 as FNYEAQ. The CDR3 totals 15 residues. The data derive from a study of blood T cell repertoires in COVID-19. Measured with immunoSEQ multiplex PCR; TCRdb has only the in-frame clones, and not every one. The table shows tens of thousands of clones, with roughly 90% occurring only once. Source material: peripheral blood. V usage is TRBV7-6 and J usage is TRBJ1-1; weak D call: TRBD1 (5 bases). This sequence was found in a man aged 50 to 59 with acute or convalescent COVID-19. This CDR3 reads CASSSSTTGSAEAFF. CDR3 in DNA: TGTGCCAGCAGCTCATCAACCACAGGATCCGCTGAAGCTTTCTTT.